One TCR beta chain is described in this entry. It lacks a known antigen. Per-nucleotide qualities are absent, and no much larger clonotype sits a single base away. The collaborating institutions used their own protocols to collect whole blood in K2EDTA tubes. For TCRbeta analysis, collaborator samples were shipped as frozen whole blood, as isolated PBMCs, or as DNA extracted from either sample type. TCRbeta CDR3 regions were amplified from genomic DNA using the immunoSEQ Assay, a bias-controlled multiplex PCR. As for the original processing: The number of nucleated cells in each sample was estimated from the amplification of reference gene primers within the assay. To quantify the absolute abundance of each unique TCRbeta CDR3 rearrangement, sequence reads were collapsed and filtered. For each sample, productive Simpson clonality was calculated by taking the square root of Simpson's diversity index across productive rearrangements. TCRdb limited this immuneACCESS table to in-frame rearrangements with V and J called. A share of clones is missing; checked studies link under half to unresolved V genes, and the rest is unexplained. D and trimming come from the DNA, and the V and J calls and clone size come from that table. The sample includes about 30,000 clones, with approximately 80% observed a single time. The ten largest clones represent around a third of the sample.

CDR1 KGHSH and CDR2 LQKENI are derived from the germline V gene. V is pruned by 5 bases and J by 7 bases, leaving 9 bases of the junction without a gene match. The CDR3 sequence holds 15 residues, the cysteine and phenylalanine included. Just CDR3 DNA is preserved here, 45 bases in frame from base 1. The sample is drawn from a study of blood T cell repertoires in COVID-19 (TCRdb year 2020). Some background on the complete study: Collaborator samples came from the United States, Italy and Spain and covered acute and convalescent phases of COVID-19. The prospective study material was composed of cDNA or gDNA derived from T cells, B-cell-depleted T cells, or PBMCs. The dataset comprised deeply sampled blood TCRbeta repertoires from subjects exposed to, actively infected with, or recovered from COVID-19. The repertoires were made available in a free public database intended to serve as a resource for research on the immune response to SARS-CoV-2. The samples were drawn from two sources: the first 160 participants of the ongoing ImmuneRACE study, and over 950 subjects contributed by 6 global collaborators. A de-identified subject ID, COVID-19 status, age in years and sex were almost always included in the sample metadata. Where available, HLA class I and class II types were taken from metadata supplied by the sample provider and were not determined by assay-based typing.

Overall study outcomes, separate from this receptor: How much clinical and demographic metadata was included differed by source and by participant, and the metadata was provided uncurated.

Sequenced input: peripheral blood. The rearrangement joined TRBV18 to TRBJ1-4, with 8 bases matching TRBD1. The receptor's source is a man older than 75 with acute or convalescent COVID-19. Here is the DNA: TGTGCCAGCTCAGCTCTACAGGGGGGTTTTGAAAAACTGTTTTTT. It is translated as CASSALQGGFEKLFF.